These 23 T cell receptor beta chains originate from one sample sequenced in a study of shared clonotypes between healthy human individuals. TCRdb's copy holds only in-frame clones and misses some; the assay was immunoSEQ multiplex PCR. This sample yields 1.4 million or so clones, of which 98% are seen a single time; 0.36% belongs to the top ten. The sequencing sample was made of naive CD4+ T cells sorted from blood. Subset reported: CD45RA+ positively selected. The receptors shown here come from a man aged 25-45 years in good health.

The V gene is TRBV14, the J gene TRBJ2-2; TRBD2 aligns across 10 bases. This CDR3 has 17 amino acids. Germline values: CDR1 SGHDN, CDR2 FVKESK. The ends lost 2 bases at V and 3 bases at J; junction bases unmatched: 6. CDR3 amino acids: CASSQRGLAGDTGELFF. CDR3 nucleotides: TGTGCCAGCAGCCAAAGGGGCCTAGCGGGAGACACCGGGGAGCTGTTTTTT.

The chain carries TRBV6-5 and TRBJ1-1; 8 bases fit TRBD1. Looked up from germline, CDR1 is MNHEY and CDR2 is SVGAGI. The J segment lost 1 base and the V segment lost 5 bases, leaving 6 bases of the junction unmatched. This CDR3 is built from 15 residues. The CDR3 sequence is CASSARQGRNTEAFF. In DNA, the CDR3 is TGTGCCAGCAGTGCCCGACAGGGGCGGAACACTGAAGCTTTCTTT.

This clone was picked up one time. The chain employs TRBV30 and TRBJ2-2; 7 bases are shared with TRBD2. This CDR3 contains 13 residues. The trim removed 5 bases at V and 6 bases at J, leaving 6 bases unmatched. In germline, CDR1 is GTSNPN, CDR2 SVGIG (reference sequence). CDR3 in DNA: TGTGCCTGGGCTTCTAGCGGACCCGGGGAGCTGTTTTTT. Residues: CAWASSGPGELFF.

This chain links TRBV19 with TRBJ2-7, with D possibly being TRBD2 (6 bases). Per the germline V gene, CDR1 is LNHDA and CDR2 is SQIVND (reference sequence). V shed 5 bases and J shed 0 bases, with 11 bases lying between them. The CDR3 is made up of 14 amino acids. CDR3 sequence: CASSSGSGSYEQYF. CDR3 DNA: TGTGCCAGTAGTTCCGGGAGCGGCTCCTACGAGCAGTACTTC.

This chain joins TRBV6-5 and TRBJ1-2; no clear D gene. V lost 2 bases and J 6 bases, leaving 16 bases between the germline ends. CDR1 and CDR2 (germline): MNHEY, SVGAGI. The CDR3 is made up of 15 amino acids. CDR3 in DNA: TGTGCCAGCAGTTACGATCCCACCGTTGACGATGGCTACACCTTC. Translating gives CASSYDPTVDDGYTF.

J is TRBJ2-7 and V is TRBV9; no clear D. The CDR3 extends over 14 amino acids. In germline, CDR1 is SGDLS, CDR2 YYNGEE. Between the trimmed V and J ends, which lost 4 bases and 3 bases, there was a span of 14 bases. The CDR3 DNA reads TGTGCCAGCAGCCCTAGAGTGGTCAGCTACGAGCAGTACTTC. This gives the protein CASSPRVVSYEQYF. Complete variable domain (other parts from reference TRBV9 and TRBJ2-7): DSGVTQTPKHLITATGQRVTLRCSPRSGDLSVYWYQQSLDQGLQFLIQYYNGEERAKGNILERFSAQQFPDLHSELNLSSLELGDSALYFCASSPRVVSYEQYFGPGTRLTVT.

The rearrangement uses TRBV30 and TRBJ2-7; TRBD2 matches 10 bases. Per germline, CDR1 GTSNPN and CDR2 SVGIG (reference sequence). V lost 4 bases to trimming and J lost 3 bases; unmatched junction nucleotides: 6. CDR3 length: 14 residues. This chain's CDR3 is CAWNVLAGDYEQYF. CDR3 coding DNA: TGTGCCTGGAATGTGCTAGCGGGAGACTACGAGCAGTACTTC.

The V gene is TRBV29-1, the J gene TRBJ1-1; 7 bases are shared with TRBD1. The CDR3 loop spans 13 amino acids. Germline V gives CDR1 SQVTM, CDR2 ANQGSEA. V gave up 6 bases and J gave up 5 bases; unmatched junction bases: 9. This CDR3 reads CSVPGGIKTEAFF. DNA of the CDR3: TGCAGCGTCCCAGGGGGAATTAAAACTGAAGCTTTCTTT. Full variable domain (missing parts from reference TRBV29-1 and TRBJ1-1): SAVISQKPSRDICQRGTSLTIQCQVDSQVTMMFWYRQQPGQSLTLIATANQGSEATYESGFVIDKFPISRPNLTFSTLTVSNMSPEDSSIYLCSVPGGIKTEAFFGQGTRLTVV.

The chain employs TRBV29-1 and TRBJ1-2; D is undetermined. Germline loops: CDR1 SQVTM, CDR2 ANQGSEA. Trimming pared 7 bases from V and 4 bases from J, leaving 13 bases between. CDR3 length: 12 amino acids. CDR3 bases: TGCAGCGGGCAAGAGATCCGCTATGGCTACACCTTC. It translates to CSGQEIRYGYTF.

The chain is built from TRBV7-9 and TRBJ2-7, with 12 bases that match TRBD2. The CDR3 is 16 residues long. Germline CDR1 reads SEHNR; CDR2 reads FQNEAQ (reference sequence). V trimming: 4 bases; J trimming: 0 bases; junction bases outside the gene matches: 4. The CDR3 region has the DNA TGTGCCAGCAGCTCCGGGACTAGCGGGTTCTCCTACGAGCAGTACTTC. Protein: CASSSGTSGFSYEQYF. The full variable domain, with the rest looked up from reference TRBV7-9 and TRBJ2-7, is DTGVSQNPRHKITKRGQNVTFRCDPISEHNRLYWYRQTLGQGPEFLTYFQNEAQLEKSRLLSDRFSAERPKGSFSTLEIQRTEQGDSAMYLCASSSGTSGFSYEQYFGPGTRLTVT.

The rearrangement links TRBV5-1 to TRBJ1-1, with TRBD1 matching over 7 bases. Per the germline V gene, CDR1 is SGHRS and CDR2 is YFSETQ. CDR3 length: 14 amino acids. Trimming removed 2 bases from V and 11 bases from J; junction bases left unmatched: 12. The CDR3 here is CASSLEGANSAAFF. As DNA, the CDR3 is TGCGCCAGCAGCTTAGAGGGGGCCAACTCGGCGGCTTTCTTT.

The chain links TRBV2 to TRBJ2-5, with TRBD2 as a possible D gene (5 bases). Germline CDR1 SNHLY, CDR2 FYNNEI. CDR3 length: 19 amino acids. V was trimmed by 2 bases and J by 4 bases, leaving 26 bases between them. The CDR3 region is CASSEPIPPSRGSSETQYF. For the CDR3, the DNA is TGTGCCAGCAGTGAACCCATCCCCCCGAGCCGGGGATCCTCAGAGACCCAGTACTTC.

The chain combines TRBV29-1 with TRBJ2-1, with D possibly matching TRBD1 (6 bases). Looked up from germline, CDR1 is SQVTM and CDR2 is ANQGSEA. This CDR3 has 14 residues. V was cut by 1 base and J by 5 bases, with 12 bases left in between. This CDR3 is CSVEGADSHNEQFF. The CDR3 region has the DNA TGCAGCGTTGAAGGTGCGGACAGCCACAATGAGCAGTTCTTC.

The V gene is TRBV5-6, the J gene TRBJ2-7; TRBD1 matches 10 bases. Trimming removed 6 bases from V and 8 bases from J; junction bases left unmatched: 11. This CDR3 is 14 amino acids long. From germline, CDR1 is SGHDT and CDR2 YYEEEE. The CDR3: CASTPRDRGSQQYF. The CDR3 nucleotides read TGTGCCAGCACCCCTAGGGACAGGGGATCGCAGCAGTACTTC.

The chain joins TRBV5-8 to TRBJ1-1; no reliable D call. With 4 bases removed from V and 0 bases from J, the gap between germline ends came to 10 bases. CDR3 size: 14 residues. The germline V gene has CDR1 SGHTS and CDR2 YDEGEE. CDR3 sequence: CASSLGSVNTEAFF. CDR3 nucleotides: TGTGCCAGCAGCCTAGGGAGTGTGAACACTGAAGCTTTCTTT.

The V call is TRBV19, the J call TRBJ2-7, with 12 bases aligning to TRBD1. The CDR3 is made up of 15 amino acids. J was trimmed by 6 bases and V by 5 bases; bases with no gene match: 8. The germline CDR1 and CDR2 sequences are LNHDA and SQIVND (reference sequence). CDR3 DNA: TGTGCCAGTAGTCAAACCGGGACAGGGGGCGGCGAGCAGTACTTC. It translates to CASSQTGTGGGEQYF.

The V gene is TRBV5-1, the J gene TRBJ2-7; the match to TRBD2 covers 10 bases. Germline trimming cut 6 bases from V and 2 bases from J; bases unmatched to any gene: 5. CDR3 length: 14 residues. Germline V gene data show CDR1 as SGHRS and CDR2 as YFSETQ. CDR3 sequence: CASKRTSGPYEQYF. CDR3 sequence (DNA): TGCGCCAGCAAAAGGACTAGCGGTCCCTACGAGCAGTACTTC.

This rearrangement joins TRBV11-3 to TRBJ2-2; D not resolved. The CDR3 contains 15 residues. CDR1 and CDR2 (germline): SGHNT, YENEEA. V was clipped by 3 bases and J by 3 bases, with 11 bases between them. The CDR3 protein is CASSFSHRYTGELFF. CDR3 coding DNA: TGTGCCAGCAGCTTTTCGCACCGGTACACCGGGGAGCTGTTTTTT. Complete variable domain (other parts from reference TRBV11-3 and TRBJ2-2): EAGVVQSPRYKIIEKKQPVAFWCNPISGHNTLYWYLQNLGQGPELLIRYENEEAVDDSQLPKDRFSAERLKGVDSTLKIQPAELGDSAVYLCASSFSHRYTGELFFGEGSRLTVL.

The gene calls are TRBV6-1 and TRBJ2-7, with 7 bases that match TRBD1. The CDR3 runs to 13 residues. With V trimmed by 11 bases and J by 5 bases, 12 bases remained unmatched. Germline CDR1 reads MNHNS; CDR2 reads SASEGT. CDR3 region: CAARQGRVNEQYF. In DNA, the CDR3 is TGTGCCGCTCGACAGGGTCGAGTGAACGAGCAGTACTTC.

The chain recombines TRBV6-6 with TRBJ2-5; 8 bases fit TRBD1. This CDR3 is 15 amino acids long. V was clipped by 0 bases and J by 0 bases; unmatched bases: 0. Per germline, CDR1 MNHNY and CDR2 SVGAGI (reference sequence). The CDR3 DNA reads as TGTGCCAGCAGTTACTCCAGGGGGCACCAAGAGACCCAGTACTTC. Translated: CASSYSRGHQETQYF.

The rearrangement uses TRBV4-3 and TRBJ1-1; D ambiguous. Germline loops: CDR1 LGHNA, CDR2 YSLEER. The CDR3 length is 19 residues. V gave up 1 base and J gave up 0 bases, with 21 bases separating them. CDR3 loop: CASSQALGSGTLMNTEAFF. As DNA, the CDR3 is TGCGCCAGCAGCCAAGCTCTCGGGTCGGGTACTCTTATGAACACTGAAGCTTTCTTT.

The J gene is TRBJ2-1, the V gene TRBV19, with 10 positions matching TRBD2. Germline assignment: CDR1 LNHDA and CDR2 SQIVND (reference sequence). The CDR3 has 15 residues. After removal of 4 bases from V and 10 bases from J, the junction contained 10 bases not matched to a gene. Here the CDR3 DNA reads TGTGCCAGTAGTAAGGCAACTAGCGGGACGGGAGAGCAGTTCTTC. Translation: CASSKATSGTGEQFF.

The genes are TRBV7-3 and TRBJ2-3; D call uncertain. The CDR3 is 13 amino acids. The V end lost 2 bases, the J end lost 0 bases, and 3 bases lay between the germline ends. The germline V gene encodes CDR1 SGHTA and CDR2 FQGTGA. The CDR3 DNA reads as TGTGCCAGCAGCTTAGTAAGCACAGATACGCAGTATTTT. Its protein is CASSLVSTDTQYF.